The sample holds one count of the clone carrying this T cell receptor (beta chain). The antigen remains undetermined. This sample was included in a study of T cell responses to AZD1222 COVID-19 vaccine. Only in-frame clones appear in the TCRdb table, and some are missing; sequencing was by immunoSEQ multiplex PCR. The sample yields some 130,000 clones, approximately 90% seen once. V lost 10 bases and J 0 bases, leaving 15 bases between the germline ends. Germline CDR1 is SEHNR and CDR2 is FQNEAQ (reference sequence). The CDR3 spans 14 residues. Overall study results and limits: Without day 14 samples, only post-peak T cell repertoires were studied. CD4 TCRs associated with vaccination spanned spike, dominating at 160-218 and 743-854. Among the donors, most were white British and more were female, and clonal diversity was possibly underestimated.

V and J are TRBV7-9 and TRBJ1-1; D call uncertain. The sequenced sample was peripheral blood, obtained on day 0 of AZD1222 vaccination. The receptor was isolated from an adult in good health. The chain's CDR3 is CATGPGSMNTEAFF. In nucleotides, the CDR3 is TGTGCCACCGGTCCCGGGTCTATGAACACTGAAGCTTTCTTT.